The 11 T cell receptor beta chains listed next were all sequenced from one sample in a study of T cell responses to AZD1222 COVID-19 vaccine. Sequencing used immunoSEQ multiplex PCR; TCRdb keeps in-frame clones, though not all of them. This sample carries some 120,000 clones, 89% of them seen once, and the ten largest clones take around 4%. The input for sequencing was peripheral blood, taken on day 0 of AZD1222 vaccination. The receptors were gathered from an adult in good health.

The J gene is TRBJ2-1, the V gene TRBV5-1; a weak D match, TRBD2 (5 bases). The CDR3 has 16 residues. With 4 bases removed from V and 0 bases from J, the gap between germline ends came to 14 bases. Germline values: CDR1 SGHRS, CDR2 YFSETQ. CDR3 bases: TGCGCCAGCAGCGCCGGGGAGCTGAGCTCCTACAATGAGCAGTTCTTC. Protein sequence: CASSAGELSSYNEQFF.

The V gene is TRBV7-2, the J gene TRBJ1-6; D unresolved. Looked up from germline, CDR1 is SGHTA and CDR2 is FQGNSA. The CDR3 totals 16 residues. The ends were cut back, 5 bases at V and 8 bases at J, with 19 bases in the middle. This CDR3 reads CASSGRRLGEDSPLHF. CDR3 nucleotide sequence: TGTGCCAGCAGCGGGCGCAGGTTAGGTGAGGATTCACCCCTCCACTTT.

This clone was seen a single time. This chain links TRBV20-1 with TRBJ1-4, with D tentatively TRBD1 (5 bases). The CDR3 is 13 residues long. V was trimmed by 4 bases and J by 5 bases, leaving 11 bases between them. Germline CDR1 reads DFQATT; CDR2 reads SNEGSKA (reference sequence). CDR3 DNA: TGCAGTGCTAATGACAGCCCAAATGAAAAACTGTTTTTT. It is translated as CSANDSPNEKLFF.

V usage is TRBV18 and J usage is TRBJ1-4; D is possibly TRBD1 (5 bases). V was pared by 2 bases and J by 5 bases, with 6 bases between. Looked up from germline, CDR1 is KGHSH and CDR2 is LQKENI. The CDR3 consists of 13 residues. Written as DNA, the CDR3 is TGTGCCAGCTCACCAGGGGGGAATGAAAAACTGTTTTTT. Translation: CASSPGGNEKLFF.

This chain connects TRBV29-1 to TRBJ2-7; 10 bases are a match to TRBD1. The CDR3 sequence is 12 residues long. With V trimmed by 3 bases and J by 6 bases, 2 bases remained unmatched. Germline CDR1 and CDR2: SQVTM and ANQGSEA. CDR3 sequence reads: CSVDDRGLEQYF. The CDR3 coding sequence is TGCAGCGTTGACGACAGGGGGCTCGAGCAGTACTTC.

The chain joins TRBV2 to TRBJ1-1, with 7 nucleotides matching TRBD1. CDR3 size: 11 residues. Germline-derived CDR1 and CDR2 are SNHLY and FYNNEI. The J segment lost 9 bases and the V segment lost 7 bases, leaving 5 bases of the junction unmatched. The CDR3 loop reads CASNRGFQAFF. The CDR3, as DNA: TGTGCCAGCAACAGGGGATTTCAAGCTTTCTTT. The whole variable domain, remainder taken from reference TRBV2 and TRBJ1-1, is EPEVTQTPSHQVTQMGQEVILRCVPISNHLYFYWYRQILGQKVEFLVSFYNNEISEKSEIFDDQFSVERPDGSNFTLKIRSTKLEDSAMYFCASNRGFQAFFGQGTRLTVV.

J is TRBJ2-1 and V is TRBV7-9; 8 nucleotides line up with TRBD2. J lost 0 bases, V lost 7 bases, and 5 bases had no gene match. This CDR3 spans 15 amino acids. Per the germline V gene, CDR1 is SEHNR and CDR2 is FQNEAQ (reference sequence). The CDR3 protein is CASTQRGSSYNEQFF. The CDR3 DNA follows: TGTGCCAGCACCCAGCGGGGGAGCTCCTACAATGAGCAGTTCTTC.

The chain uses TRBV9 and TRBJ1-6; maybe TRBD1 (5 bases). V dropped 2 bases and J dropped 10 bases, with 13 bases sitting between them. From germline, CDR1 is SGDLS and CDR2 YYNGEE. This CDR3 region has 14 residues. This CDR3 is CASSVETERSPLHF. The CDR3 DNA follows: TGTGCCAGCAGCGTCGAGACAGAGCGGTCACCCCTCCACTTT.

The V call is TRBV2, the J call TRBJ2-1, with D hard to call. Deletions cut 6 bases from V and 6 bases from J, with 6 bases between. The CDR3 is 11 amino acids. In germline, CDR1 is SNHLY, CDR2 FYNNEI. The CDR3 bases are TGTGCCAGCAGCTATTCCAATGAGCAGTTCTTC. This sequence encodes CASSYSNEQFF.

The gene calls are TRBV7-2 and TRBJ2-3; the match to TRBD2 covers 12 bases. Germline loops: CDR1 SGHTA, CDR2 FQGNSA. Trimming removed 5 bases from V and 4 bases from J; junction bases left unmatched: 4. This CDR3 region has 15 residues. This CDR3 is CASSPRLAGADTQYF. As DNA, the CDR3 is TGTGCCAGCAGCCCCCGACTAGCGGGAGCAGATACGCAGTATTTT.

V gene TRBV7-2 combines with J gene TRBJ2-3, with 10 bases that match TRBD2. V was pared by 3 bases and J by 6 bases, with 9 bases of the junction left unmatched. This CDR3 region has 16 residues. Germline lookup yields CDR1 SGHTA and CDR2 FQGNSA. The CDR3 loop reads CASSLRAGGPGDTQYF. CDR3 coding DNA: TGTGCCAGCAGCTTGCGAGCGGGAGGGCCAGGGGATACGCAGTATTTT.